This entry concerns a single T cell receptor (beta chain). Its antigen is not known. The source of the sample is a study of T cells in narcolepsy. Overall study: Patients with NT1 or NT2 and healthy control donors were enrolled.

Libraries were prepared by immunoSEQ multiplex PCR; TCRdb keeps only in-frame clonotypes and omits some of them. The sample shows 25,000 to 30,000 clones, approximately 79% of them seen only once. Study results and limitations: Blood of same and different patients, but not healthy controls, reportedly held recurring autoreactive clonotypes. Same-patient CSF and blood CD4+ T cell clonotypes included HCRT-specific and TRIB2-specific autoreactive ones.

Germline loops: CDR1 LNHDA, CDR2 SQIVND (reference sequence). V was trimmed by 8 bases and J by 4 bases, leaving 12 bases between them. The CDR3 sequence is 13 residues long. Sample: memory (CD45RA-) CD4+ T cells from blood. V gene TRBV19 combines with J gene TRBJ1-5; D possibly corresponds to TRBD1 (6 bases). The receptor was isolated from a human donor in good health. In DNA, the CDR3 is TGTGCCAGTGGCCGGGACAAAAATCAGCCCCAGCATTTT. Protein product: CASGRDKNQPQHF.